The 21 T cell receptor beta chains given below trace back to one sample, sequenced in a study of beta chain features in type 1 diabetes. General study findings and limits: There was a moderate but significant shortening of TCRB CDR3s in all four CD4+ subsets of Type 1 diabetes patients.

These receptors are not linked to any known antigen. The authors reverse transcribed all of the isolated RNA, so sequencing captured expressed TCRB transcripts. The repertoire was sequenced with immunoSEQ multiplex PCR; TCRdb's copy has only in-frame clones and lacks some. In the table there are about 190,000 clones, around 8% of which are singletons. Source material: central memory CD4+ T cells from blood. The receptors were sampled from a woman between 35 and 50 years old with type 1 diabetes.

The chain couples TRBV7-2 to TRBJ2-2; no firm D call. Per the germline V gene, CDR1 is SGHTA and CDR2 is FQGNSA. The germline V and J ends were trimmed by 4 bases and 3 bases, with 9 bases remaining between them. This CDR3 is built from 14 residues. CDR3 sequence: CASSSQSHTGELFF. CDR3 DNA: TGTGCCAGCAGCTCGCAAAGCCACACCGGGGAGCTGTTTTTT.

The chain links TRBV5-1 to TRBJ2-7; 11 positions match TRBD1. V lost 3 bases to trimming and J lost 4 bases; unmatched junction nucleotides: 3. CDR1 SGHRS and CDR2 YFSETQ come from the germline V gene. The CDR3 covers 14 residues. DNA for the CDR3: TGCGCCAGCAGCTCGGACAGGGGGCCTTACGAGCAGTACTTC. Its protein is CASSSDRGPYEQYF.

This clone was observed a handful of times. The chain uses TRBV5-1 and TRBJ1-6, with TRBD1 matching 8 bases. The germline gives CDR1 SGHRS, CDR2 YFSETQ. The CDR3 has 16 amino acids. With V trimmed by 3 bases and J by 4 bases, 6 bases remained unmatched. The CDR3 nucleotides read TGCGCCAGCAGCTACGGACAGGGTTCATATAATTCACCCCTCCACTTT. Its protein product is CASSYGQGSYNSPLHF.

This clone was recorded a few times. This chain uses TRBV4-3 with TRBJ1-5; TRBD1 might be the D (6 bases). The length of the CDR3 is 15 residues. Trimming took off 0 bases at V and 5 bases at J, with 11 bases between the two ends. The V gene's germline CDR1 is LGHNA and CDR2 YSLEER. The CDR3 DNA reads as TGCGCCAGCAGCCAAGAAGGGGGATCTTATCAGCCCCAGCATTTT. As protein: CASSQEGGSYQPQHF.

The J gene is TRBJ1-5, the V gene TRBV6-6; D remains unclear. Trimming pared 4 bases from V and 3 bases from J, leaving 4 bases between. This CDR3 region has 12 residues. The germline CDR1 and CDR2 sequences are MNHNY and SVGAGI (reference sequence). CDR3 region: CASSSNNQPQHF. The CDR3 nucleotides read TGTGCCAGCAGTTCCAACAATCAGCCCCAGCATTTT.

The CDR3 sequence: CASSPGTGGDEQYF. In DNA, the CDR3 is TGTGCCAGCTCACCTGGGACAGGTGGTGACGAGCAGTACTTC. The chain is built from TRBV18 and TRBJ2-7, with TRBD1 matching 8 bases. This CDR3 spans 14 amino acids. In germline, CDR1 is KGHSH, CDR2 LQKENI. V dropped 3 bases and J dropped 5; count of bases not matched to a gene: 6.

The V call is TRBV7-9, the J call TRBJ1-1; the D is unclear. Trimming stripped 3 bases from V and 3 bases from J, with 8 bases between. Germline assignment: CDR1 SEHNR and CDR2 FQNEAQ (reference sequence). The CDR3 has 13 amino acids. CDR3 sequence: CASSLVQHTEAFF. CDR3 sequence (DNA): TGTGCCAGCAGCTTGGTACAGCACACTGAAGCTTTCTTT.

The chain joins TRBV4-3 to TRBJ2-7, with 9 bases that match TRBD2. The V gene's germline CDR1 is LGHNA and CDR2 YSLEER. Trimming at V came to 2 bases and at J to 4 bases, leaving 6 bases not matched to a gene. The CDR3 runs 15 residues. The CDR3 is CASSQYAGGPYEQYF. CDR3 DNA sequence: TGCGCCAGCAGCCAATACGCGGGAGGGCCTTACGAGCAGTACTTC.

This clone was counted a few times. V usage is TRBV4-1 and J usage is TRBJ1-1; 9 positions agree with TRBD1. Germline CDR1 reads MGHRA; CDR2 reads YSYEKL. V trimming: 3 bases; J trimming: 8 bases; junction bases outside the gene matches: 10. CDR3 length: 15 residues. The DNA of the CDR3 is TGCGCCAGCAGCCACCCGGGACAGGGAATAGTCGAAGCTTTCTTT. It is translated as CASSHPGQGIVEAFF.

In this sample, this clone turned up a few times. The CDR3 bases are TGTGCCAGCTCACCATACACAGGGCACACCGGGGAGCTGTTTTTT. It codes for CASSPYTGHTGELFF. The J gene is TRBJ2-2, the V gene TRBV18; D may be TRBD1 (6 bases). Trimming took off 2 bases at V and 3 bases at J, with 10 bases between the two ends. This CDR3 is built from 15 residues. Germline V gene lookup returns CDR1 KGHSH and CDR2 LQKENI.

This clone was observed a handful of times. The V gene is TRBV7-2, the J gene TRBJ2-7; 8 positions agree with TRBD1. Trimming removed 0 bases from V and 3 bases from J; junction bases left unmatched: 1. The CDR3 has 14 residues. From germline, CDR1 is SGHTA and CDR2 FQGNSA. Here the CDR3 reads CASSLAQGDYEQYF. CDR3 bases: TGTGCCAGCAGCTTAGCACAGGGGGACTACGAGCAGTACTTC.

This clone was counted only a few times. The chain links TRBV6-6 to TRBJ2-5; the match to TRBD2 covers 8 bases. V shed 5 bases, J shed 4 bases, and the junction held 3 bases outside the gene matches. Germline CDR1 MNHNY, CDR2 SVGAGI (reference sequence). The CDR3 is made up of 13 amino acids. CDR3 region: CASSPGTRETQYF. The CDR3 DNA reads TGTGCCAGCAGTCCCGGGACTAGAGAGACCCAGTACTTC.

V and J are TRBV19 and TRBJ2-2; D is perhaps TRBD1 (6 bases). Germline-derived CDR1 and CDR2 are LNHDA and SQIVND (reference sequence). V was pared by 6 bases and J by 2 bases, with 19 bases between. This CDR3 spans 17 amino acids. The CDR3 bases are TGTGCCAGTAGCCCCCTTACAGGGCGCTCTAACACCGGGGAGCTGTTTTTT. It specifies CASSPLTGRSNTGELFF. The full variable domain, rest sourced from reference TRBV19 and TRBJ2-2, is DGGITQSPKYLFRKEGQNVTLSCEQNLNHDAMYWYRQDPGQGLRLIYYSQIVNDFQKGDIAEGYSVSREKKESFPLTVTSAQKNPTAFYLCASSPLTGRSNTGELFFGEGSRLTVL.

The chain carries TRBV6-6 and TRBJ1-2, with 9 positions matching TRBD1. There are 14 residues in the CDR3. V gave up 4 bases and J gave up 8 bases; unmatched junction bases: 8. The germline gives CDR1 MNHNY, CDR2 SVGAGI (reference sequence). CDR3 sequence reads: CASSSGTGPGGYTF. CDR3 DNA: TGTGCCAGCAGTTCCGGGACAGGGCCGGGGGGCTACACCTTC.

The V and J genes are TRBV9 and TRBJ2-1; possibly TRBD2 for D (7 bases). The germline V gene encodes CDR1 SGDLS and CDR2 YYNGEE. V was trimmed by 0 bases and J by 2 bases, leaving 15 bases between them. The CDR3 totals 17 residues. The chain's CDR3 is CASSVETGGATYNEQFF. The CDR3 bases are TGTGCCAGCAGCGTAGAAACGGGGGGCGCTACCTACAATGAGCAGTTCTTC.

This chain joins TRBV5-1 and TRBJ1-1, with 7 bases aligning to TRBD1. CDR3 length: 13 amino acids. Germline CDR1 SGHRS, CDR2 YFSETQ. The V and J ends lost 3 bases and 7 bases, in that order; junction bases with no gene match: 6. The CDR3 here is CASSWTGAREAFF. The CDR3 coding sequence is TGCGCCAGCAGCTGGACAGGCGCGCGTGAAGCTTTCTTT.

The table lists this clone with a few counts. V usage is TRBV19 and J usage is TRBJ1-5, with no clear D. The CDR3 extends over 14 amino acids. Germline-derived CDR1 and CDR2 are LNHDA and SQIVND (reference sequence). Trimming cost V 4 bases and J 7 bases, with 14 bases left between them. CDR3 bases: TGTGCCAGTAGTACAGGTCAGGTATGGCAGCCCCAGCATTTT. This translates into CASSTGQVWQPQHF.

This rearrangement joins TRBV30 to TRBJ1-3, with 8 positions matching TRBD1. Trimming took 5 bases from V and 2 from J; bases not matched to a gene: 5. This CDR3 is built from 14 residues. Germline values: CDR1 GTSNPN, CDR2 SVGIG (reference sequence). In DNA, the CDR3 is TGTGCCTGGGCACAGGGGGGGGCTGGAAACACCATATATTTT. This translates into CAWAQGGAGNTIYF.

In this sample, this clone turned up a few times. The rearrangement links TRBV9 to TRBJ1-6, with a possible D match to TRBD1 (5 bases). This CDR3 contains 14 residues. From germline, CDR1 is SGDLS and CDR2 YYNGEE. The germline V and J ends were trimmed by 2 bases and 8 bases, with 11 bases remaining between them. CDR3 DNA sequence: TGTGCCAGCAGCGTCCGCAGGGTGGATTCACCCCTCCACTTT. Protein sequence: CASSVRRVDSPLHF.

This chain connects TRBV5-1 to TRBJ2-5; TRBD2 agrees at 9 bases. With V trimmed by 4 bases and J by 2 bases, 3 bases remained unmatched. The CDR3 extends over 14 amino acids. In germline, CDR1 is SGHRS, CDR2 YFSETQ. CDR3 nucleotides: TGCGCCAGCAGCGTAGGACTAGCGCAAGAGACCCAGTACTTC. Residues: CASSVGLAQETQYF.

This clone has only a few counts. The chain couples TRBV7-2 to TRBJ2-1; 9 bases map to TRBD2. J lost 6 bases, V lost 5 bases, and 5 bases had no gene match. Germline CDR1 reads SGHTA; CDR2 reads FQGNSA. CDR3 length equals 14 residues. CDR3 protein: CASSMLAGPNEQFF. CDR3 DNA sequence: TGTGCCAGCAGCATGCTAGCGGGGCCCAATGAGCAGTTCTTC.